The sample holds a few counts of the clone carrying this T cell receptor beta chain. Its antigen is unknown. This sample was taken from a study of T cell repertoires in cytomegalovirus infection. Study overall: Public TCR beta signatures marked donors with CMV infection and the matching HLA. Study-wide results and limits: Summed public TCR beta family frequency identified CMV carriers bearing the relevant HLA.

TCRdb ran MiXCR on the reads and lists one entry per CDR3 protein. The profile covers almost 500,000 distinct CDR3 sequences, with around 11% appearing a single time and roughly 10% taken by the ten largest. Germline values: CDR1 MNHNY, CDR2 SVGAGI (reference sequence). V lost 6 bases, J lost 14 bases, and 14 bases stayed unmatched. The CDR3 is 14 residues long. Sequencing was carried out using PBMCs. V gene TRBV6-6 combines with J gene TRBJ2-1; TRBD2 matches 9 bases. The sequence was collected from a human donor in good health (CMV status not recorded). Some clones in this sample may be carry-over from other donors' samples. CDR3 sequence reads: CASSQYAGGEEEFF. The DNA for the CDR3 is TGTGCCAGCAGCCAATACGCGGGGGGGGAGGAAGAGTTCTTC.